This T cell receptor beta chain came from a study of T cell responses to AZD1222 COVID-19 vaccine. CDR1 is LNHDA and CDR2 is SQIVND in the germline V gene (reference sequence). This CDR3 has 15 amino acids. V gave up 3 bases and J gave up 1 base; unmatched junction bases: 2. The method was immunoSEQ multiplex PCR; TCRdb's version includes in-frame clones alone and lacks a portion of them. The repertoire includes nearly 95,000 clones, 80% to 90% of them detected once, and about 2.7% sits in the top ten. This chain links TRBV19 with TRBJ2-3; 9 bases agree with TRBD2. This sequence originates from an adult who received the AZD1222 COVID-19 vaccine. Sample: peripheral blood, taken 28 days after the second AZD1222 dose. CDR3 loop: CASSMVAGGTDTQYF. The DNA for the CDR3 is TGTGCCAGTAGTATGGTAGCGGGGGGCACAGATACGCAGTATTTT.